The T cell receptor (beta chain) described here comes from a study of cytomegalovirus exposure and HLA in healthy donors. Overall study context: In terms of ancestry, the Caucasian-associated cluster contained roughly 80% of the 300 to 400 genotyped donors. Study-wide findings and caveats: The authors later linked a missense DCLRE1C variant to TCR beta V- and J-gene trimming. Indistinguishability led to the exclusion of some V segments, TRBV6-2 and TRBV6-3 included.

The V gene end was trimmed by 7 bases and the J gene end by 7 bases; junction bases not matched to a gene: 12. The CDR3 is made up of 14 amino acids. CDR1 is SNHLY and CDR2 is FYNNEI in the germline V gene. It was with 60 Vbeta and 13 Jbeta primers that the PCR ran. TCRdb's table, derived via immunoSEQ multiplex PCR, lists solely in-frame clones and lacks some. The sample comprises about 140,000 clones, around 79% of which are singletons, and 2.5% to 3% rests with the top ten. As concerns this clone: What it recognizes is unknown.

This sequence was found in a male donor in good health and CMV-seronegative. The sequenced sample was PBMCs. This rearrangement joins TRBV2 to TRBJ2-5, with 7 bases identical to TRBD2. Here the CDR3 reads CASNPRSWGGTQYF. The CDR3 region has the DNA TGTGCCAGCAACCCCAGGTCCTGGGGGGGGACCCAGTACTTC.